This T cell receptor beta chain appears in the sequencing data of a study of cytomegalovirus exposure and HLA in healthy donors (dated by TCRdb to between 2016 and 2019). Regarding the study in general: In an earlier analysis of 587 of the donors, approximately 260 Gb of sequence data and about 110 million unique TCR beta sequences from approximately 180 million T cells were reported. An early release covering just under 650 HLA-typed donors comprised around 300 gigabases of sequencing data and tens of millions of unique TCR sequences. Among the roughly 400 genotyped donors, 75% to 90% belonged to the genetic ancestry cluster associated with self-reported Caucasian donors. The study was designed to test whether signatures of past pathogen exposure could be identified by cataloging public T cell receptors. The T cell repertoires of some 700 subjects were profiled by immunosequencing and related to cytomegalovirus serostatus. In addition to the first cohort of 666 subjects, a separate validation cohort of 120 different subjects was used. To predict cytomegalovirus infection status, the study brought together high-throughput TCR immunosequencing, statistical association of individual TCRs with disease status, and machine learning. In a later analysis, previously published TCR beta repertoires from 550 to 750 donors were re-analyzed and high-resolution HLA genotyping was added so that TCR occurrence patterns could be studied. The later analysis used no new phenotypic data to find candidate immune exposures, relying instead on TCR beta sequences and their occurrence across donors. To decide whether each TCR beta V gene segment behaved as functional or pseudogenic, an earlier analysis of approximately 620 of the donors relied on high-throughput TCR beta sequencing. Alongside the repertoire data, information on donor age, sex, ethnicity and CMV serostatus was compiled. Genome-wide SNP genotypes for about 65% of the 666 donors were used in a later genetic analysis, which treated that subset as a discovery cohort. Every discovery cohort repertoire had been produced on one sequencing platform. Class I and class II HLA loci were covered by the typing at four-digit resolution. The number of donors typed differed by locus, with roughly 629-640 for A, B, C, DRB1 and DQB1, roughly 550 for DQA1, over 600 for DPA1, and some 440 for DPB1. Roughly five DR-DQ haplotypes were handled as single units for association and clustering, since linkage in the cohort was strong. Among a few hundred genotyped donors of the cohort, an average of around 240,000 unique TCR beta nucleotide sequences were sequenced per donor, around 18% of them non-productive.

The cohort was made up of around 720 healthy bone marrow donors. At the time of sampling, all cohort members were nominally healthy, though unrecorded immune exposures were likely present. The donor was CMV seronegative and was included in the group of a few hundred seronegative cohort members. A peripheral blood sample was provided by each donor, and peripheral blood mononuclear cells were used for TCR beta sequencing. Genomic DNA extraction from the blood cell samples was performed with the Qiagen DNeasy Blood Extraction Kit. On the study overall, not on this receptor specifically: Compared with the roughly 710-donor mean, donors in an Asian-associated ancestry cluster had fewer N-insertions in productive TCRs, according to a later genetic analysis. In a later analysis, HLA-associated TCR beta chains were found to be more clonally expanded and to have lower generation probabilities than equally common non-associated chains. In vitro tests confirmed that three of the cytomegalovirus-associated TCR beta chains recognize cytomegalovirus antigens. The earlier analysis of 587 of the donors excluded seventeen rarely observed V segments, including chromosome 9 orphons, because counts were too low. Linkage disequilibrium might explain the correlated functional status among segregating V segments, but an unknown experimental factor could not be excluded. An earlier analysis of approximately 500 of the donors showed that most TCR beta V segments appeared in productive rearrangements either about 90% or about 30% of the time, which broadly matched IMGT annotations. For the cohort, immune exposure information was limited to CMV serostatus. Across donors, most TCR sequences were observed very rarely, whereas some public TCRs were present in many individuals. In the study, about 150 TCR beta chains were listed as associated with cytomegalovirus. Cytomegalovirus status was reported to be diagnosed by the classifier with high specificity and sensitivity in both the original and validation cohorts. According to the authors, the approach could potentially be generalized to other disease states and immunological phenotypes. In a later analysis, the rate of TCR association differed among HLA loci, with DRB1 alleles having the most associated TCRs and HLA-C alleles having the fewest. A cluster of highly shared sequence variants was judged likely to be a technical artifact of the sequencing pipeline. Because HLA typing was unavailable for some donors at each locus, only the typed subset was used in association tests. A further reported finding was that TCR beta sequences accurately predicted the HLA-A and HLA-B alleles for most subjects in the first cohort. The cohort was sequenced for TCR beta chains only, and without alpha or paired-chain data the features that could be detected were limited. According to a later analysis, most CMV-associated TCR beta chains appeared to be HLA-restricted, and the HLA associations seemed to be driven largely by CMV exposure. An association between a missense DCLRE1C variant and V-gene and J-gene trimming of TCR beta chains was found in a later genetic analysis and replicated in an independent cohort. When HLA alleles, especially DR and DQ, strongly co-occurred, attributing TCR associations to individual alleles was difficult. According to a later analysis, parvovirus B19, influenza, CMV and Epstein-Barr virus appeared linked to several top co-occurrence clusters. A later analysis associated about 17,000 TCR beta sequences with specific HLA alleles at a false discovery rate of 0.05. Sequencing depth was assumed to be roughly uniform across donors in the presence/absence analyses, though that assumption may not hold.

Worth noting for this clone: Its recognized antigen is unknown. The conserved phenylalanine or tryptophan normally closing the CDR3 is absent here, so this likely arose from a read error.

Libraries were built with the immunoSEQ multiplex PCR assay. The multiplex PCR relied on a mix of 60 forward primers for TCR Vbeta segments and 13 reverse primers for TCR Jbeta segments. A multiplex PCR assay on genomic DNA amplified the CDR3 region of rearranged TCR beta genes. Amplified TCR beta libraries were sequenced as 87-base-pair reads on the Illumina HiSeq System. For the original study's pipeline: A later analysis tallied 75 million to 95 million unique TCR beta chains across the approximately 670 repertoires, and about 10 million of those chains were shared by two or more donors. Raw reads were error-corrected and collapsed into unique sequences with a nearest-neighbor algorithm that merged closely related sequences to remove PCR and sequencing errors. Alignment of CDR3 sequences to IMGT reference sequences was used to assign V, D and J gene segments. For a sequence to be retained, at least a six-nucleotide match to both a V gene segment and a J gene segment was required. Rearrangements were classified as productive when the CDR3 lacked stop codons and remained in frame with V and J, and all other rearrangements were classified as non-productive. CDR3 was defined according to IMGT convention as the region running from the second conserved V-encoded cysteine to the conserved J-encoded phenylalanine. In an earlier analysis of some 550 of the donors, sequences lacking an unambiguous match to a single V gene segment were excluded. An earlier analysis of several hundred of the donors called V segments functional above 56.7% productive rearrangements and segregating when the between-donor standard deviation exceeded 5%. A statistical classification framework was developed to diagnose cytomegalovirus status using the catalog of TCR beta chain sequences. In a later analysis, V and J genes were assigned by comparing TCR nucleotide sequences against IMGT/GENE-DB human TR gene sequences. The TCRdist pipeline was used in a later analysis to assign CDR3 sequences and most-parsimonious VDJ recombination scenarios. A later analysis defined each TCR beta chain by its CDR3 amino acid sequence plus V-gene family, and excluded reads lacking a unique V-gene family. In a later analysis, nearly 600 highly shared, low-generation-probability nucleotide sequences were removed to address suspected cross-contamination and a sequencing artifact. A later analysis calculated a clonal expansion index for each public chain from normalized within-repertoire ranks of inferred template counts. Generation probabilities in a later analysis came from a VDJ recombination model fitted to out-of-frame rearrangements, and those results were checked against IGoR. A later analysis scored TCR-TCR, TCR-HLA and TCR-CMV co-occurrence with hypergeometric tests, applying a repertoire-size bias correction to TCR pairs. To estimate false discovery rates, a later analysis permuted the HLA or CMV assignments 20 times. In a later analysis, co-occurring TCRs were grouped with DBSCAN, and TCRdist sequence similarity was added when clustering was performed within HLA-allele-positive subsets. Repertoires with fewer than 30,000 or more than 120,000 public chains, plus five repertoires with anomalous nucleotide sharing, were excluded from co-occurrence clustering. What TCRdb holds here is the immuneACCESS table cut down to in-frame rearrangements. Part of the clones is not present; checked against another copy, under half of the missing clones reflect an unresolved V gene, and the others are unexplained. V and J calls and clone size are copied from that table; D and trimming were computed from the DNA. The sample yields about 160,000 clones; about three quarters were counted once. The ten largest clonotypes hold 2.5% of the sample.

Sample: PBMCs. This clonotype was obtained from a female donor in good health and CMV-seronegative.

The encoded CDR3 is CASSEGQGAFYEQYL. DNA sequence: TGTGCCAGCAGTGAAGGACAGGGGGCTTTCTACGAGCAGTACCTC. The chain joins TRBV6-1 to TRBJ2-7; TRBD1 aligns with 10 central bases. The CDR3 is 15 amino acids long, termini counted. The DNA shown is the 45-base CDR3, in frame from base 1. Trimming leaves V shorter by 1 base and J shorter by 3 bases, with the junction holding 3 bases beyond the gene matches. Reading the germline V gene gives CDR1 MNHNS and CDR2 SASEGT.